This T cell receptor (beta chain) is from a study of shared clonotypes between healthy human individuals. Points from the study as a whole: Only blood underwent sampling, and tissue repertoires likely differ. With few donors, the genetic and exposure-history diversity represented was limited.

At deep level, the assay was performed. Each cell subset's genomic DNA was divided evenly among several immunoSEQ plates. The assay was immunoSEQ multiplex PCR, and TCRdb's table has in-frame clones only and misses some. The sample lists 550,000 to 600,000 clones; around three quarters were seen once. To note about this clone: Antigen unknown.

The V gene's germline CDR1 is MRHNA and CDR2 SNTAGT. CDR3 size: 15 residues. Trimming cost V 5 bases and J 2 bases; bases outside gene matches: 5. The TCR originated in a woman between 40 and 55 years old in good health. Some clones in this sample may be carry-over from other donors' samples. The chain joins TRBV6-4 to TRBJ2-2, with TRBD2 matching 7 bases. Source material: PBMCs. This chain's CDR3 is CASSPSGGNTGELFF. Written as DNA, the CDR3 is TGTGCCAGCAGTCCTAGCGGAGGCAACACCGGGGAGCTGTTTTTT.